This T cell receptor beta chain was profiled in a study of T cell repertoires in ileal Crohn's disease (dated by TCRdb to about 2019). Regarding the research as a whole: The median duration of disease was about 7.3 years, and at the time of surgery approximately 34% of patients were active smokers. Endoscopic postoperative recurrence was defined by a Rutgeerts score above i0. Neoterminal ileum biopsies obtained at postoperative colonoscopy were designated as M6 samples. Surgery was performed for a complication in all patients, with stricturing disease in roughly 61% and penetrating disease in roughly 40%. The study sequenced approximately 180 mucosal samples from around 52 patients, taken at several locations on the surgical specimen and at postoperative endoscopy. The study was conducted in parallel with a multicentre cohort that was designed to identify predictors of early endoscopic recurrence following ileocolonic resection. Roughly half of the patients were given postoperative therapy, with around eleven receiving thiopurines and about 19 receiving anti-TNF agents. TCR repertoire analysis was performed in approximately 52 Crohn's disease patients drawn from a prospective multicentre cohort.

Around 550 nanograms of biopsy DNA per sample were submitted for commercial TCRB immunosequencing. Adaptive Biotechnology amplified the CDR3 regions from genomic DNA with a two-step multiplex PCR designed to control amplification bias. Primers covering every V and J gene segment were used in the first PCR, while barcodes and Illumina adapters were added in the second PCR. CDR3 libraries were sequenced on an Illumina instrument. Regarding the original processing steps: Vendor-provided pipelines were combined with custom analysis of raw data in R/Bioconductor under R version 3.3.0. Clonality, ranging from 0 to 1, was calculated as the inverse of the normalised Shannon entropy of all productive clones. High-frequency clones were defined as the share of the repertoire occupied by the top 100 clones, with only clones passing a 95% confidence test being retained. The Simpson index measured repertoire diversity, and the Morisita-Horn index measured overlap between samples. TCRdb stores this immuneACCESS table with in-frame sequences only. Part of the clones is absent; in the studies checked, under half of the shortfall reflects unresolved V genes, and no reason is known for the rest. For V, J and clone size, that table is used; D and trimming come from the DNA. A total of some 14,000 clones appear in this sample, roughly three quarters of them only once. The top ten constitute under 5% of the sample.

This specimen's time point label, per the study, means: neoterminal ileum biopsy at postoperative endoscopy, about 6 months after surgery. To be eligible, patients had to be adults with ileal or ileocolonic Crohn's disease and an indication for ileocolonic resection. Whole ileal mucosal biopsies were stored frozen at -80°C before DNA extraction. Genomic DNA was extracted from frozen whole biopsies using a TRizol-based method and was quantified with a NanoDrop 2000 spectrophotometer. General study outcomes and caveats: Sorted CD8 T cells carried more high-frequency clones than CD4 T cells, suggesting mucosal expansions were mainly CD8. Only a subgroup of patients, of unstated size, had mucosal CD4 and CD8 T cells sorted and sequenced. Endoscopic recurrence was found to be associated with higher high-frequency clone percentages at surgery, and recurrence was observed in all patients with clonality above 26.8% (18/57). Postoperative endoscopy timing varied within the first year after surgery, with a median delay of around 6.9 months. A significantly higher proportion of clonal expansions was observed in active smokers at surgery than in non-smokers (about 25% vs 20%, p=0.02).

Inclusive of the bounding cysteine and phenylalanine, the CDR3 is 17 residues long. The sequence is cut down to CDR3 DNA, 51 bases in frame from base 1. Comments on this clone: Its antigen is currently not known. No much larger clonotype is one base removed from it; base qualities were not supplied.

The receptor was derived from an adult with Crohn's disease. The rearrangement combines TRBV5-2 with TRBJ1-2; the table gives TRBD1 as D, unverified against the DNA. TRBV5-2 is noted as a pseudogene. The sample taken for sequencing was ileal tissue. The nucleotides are TGCGCCAGCAGCCAAGATCAAGTTCGGCAGGCTTACTATGGCTACACCTTC. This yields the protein CASSQDQVRQAYYGYTF.